Detailed here is one T cell receptor (beta chain). The data belong to a study of control samples from healthy donors and cancer patients. Method: immunoSEQ multiplex PCR; TCRdb's copy keeps in-frame clones and lacks some. The repertoire holds about 77,000 clones, 85% to 95% seen once, with 5.8% in the top ten. This TCR derives from an older woman in good health. Specimen: blood.

The CDR3 DNA is TGTGCCAGCAGTTTAGCGGGTAACTCTGGAAACACCATATATTTT. Translating gives CASSLAGNSGNTIYF. The rearrangement links TRBV28 to TRBJ1-3; D call uncertain. The V and J ends lost 2 bases and 0 bases respectively, with 8 bases between them. Per the germline V gene, CDR1 is MDHEN and CDR2 is SYDVKM. The CDR3 runs 15 residues.